Sequencing of this TCR beta chain was carried out in a study of shared clonotypes between healthy human individuals. J was trimmed by 0 bases and V by 6 bases; bases with no gene match: 4. This CDR3 is 14 amino acids long. Germline V CDR1 and CDR2: SNHLY, FYNNEI. Among the unsorted PBMC samples, replicate PCRs used roughly 0.3 ug DNA, roughly 30,000 T cell genomes. Unsorted PBMC DNA was sequenced on ten immunoSEQ deep assay plates. TCRdb's table, derived via immunoSEQ multiplex PCR, lists solely in-frame clones and lacks some. Here the sample spans hundreds of thousands of clones, around 75% being singletons.

The sample comprised PBMCs. The J gene is TRBJ2-5, the V gene TRBV2; 7 nucleotides line up with TRBD2. The origin of this receptor is a woman in her 40s in good health. Some clones in this sample may be carry-over from other donors' samples. The CDR3 spells CASSVGGDQETQYF. Here the CDR3 DNA reads TGTGCCAGCAGCGTTGGGGGGGACCAAGAGACCCAGTACTTC.